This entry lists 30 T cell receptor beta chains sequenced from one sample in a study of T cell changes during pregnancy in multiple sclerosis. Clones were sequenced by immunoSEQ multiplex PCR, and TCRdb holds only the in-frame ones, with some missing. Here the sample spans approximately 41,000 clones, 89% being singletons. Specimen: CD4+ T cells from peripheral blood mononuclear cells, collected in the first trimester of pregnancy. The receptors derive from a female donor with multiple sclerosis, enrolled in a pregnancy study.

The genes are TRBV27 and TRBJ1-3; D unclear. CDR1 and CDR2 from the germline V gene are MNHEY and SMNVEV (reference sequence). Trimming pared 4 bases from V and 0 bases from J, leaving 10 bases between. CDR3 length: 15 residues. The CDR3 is CASSYSRHSGNTIYF. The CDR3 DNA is TGTGCCAGCAGTTACAGCCGCCACTCTGGAAACACCATATATTTT.

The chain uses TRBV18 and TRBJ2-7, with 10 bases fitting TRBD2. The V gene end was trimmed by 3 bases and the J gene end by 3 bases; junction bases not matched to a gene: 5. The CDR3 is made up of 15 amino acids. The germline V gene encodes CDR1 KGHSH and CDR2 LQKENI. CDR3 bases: TGTGCCAGCTCACCGAGAGCGGGAGGGGGCTACGAGCAGTACTTC. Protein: CASSPRAGGGYEQYF.

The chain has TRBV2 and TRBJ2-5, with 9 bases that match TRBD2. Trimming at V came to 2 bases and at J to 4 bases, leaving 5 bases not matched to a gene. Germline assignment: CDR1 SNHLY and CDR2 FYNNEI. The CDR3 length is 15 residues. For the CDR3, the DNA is TGTGCCAGCAGTGAACCGGTAGCGGGGGCAGAGACCCAGTACTTC. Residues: CASSEPVAGAETQYF.

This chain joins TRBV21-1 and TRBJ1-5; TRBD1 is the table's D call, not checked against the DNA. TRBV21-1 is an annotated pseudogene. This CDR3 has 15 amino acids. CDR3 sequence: CASSKPPGQLQPQHF. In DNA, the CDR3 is TGTGCCAGCAGCAAACCTCCGGGACAGCTACAGCCCCAGCATTTT.

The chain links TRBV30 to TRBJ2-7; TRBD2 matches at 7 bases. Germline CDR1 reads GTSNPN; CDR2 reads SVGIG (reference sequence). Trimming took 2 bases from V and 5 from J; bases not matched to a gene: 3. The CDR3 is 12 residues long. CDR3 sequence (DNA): TGTGCCTGGAGTTTCCGGGGGGACGAGCAGTACTTC. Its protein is CAWSFRGDEQYF.

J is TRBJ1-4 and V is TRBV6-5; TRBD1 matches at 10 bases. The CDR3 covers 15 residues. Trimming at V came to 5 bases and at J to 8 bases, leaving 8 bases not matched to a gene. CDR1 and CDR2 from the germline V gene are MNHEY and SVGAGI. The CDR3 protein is CASSVFRDRGEKLFF. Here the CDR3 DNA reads TGTGCCAGCAGTGTTTTCCGGGACAGGGGCGAAAAACTGTTTTTT.

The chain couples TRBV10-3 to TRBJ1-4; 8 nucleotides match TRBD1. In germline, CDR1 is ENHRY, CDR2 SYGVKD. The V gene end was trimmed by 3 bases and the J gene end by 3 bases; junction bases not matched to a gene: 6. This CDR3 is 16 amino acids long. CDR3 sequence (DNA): TGTGCCATCAGTGACACTCAGGGGGCAGCTAATGAAAAACTGTTTTTT. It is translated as CAISDTQGAANEKLFF.

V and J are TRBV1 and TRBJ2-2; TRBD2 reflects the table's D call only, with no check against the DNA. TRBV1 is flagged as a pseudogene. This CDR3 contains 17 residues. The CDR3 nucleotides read TGCACCAGCAGCCAACGTCGGACTAGCGGCGGGTCCGGGGAGCTGTTTTTT. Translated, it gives CTSSQRRTSGGSGELFF.

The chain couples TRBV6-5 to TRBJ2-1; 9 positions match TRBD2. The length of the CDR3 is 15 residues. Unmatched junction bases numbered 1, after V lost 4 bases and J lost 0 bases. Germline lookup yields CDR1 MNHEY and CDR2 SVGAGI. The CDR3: CASSFSGSSYNEQFF. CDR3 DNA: TGTGCCAGCAGTTTTAGCGGGAGCTCCTACAATGAGCAGTTCTTC.

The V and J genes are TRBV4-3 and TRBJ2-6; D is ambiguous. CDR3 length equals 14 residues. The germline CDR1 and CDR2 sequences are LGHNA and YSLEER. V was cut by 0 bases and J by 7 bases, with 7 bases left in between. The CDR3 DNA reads TGCGCCAGCAGCCAAGATCGAACAGCCAACGTCCTGACTTTC. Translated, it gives CASSQDRTANVLTF.

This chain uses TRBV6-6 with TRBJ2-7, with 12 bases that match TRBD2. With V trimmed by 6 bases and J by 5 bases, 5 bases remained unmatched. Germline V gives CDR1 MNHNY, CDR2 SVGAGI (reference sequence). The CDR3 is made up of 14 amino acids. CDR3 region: CASRLTSGSDEQYF. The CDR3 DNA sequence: TGTGCCAGCAGGCTGACTAGCGGGAGCGACGAGCAGTACTTC.

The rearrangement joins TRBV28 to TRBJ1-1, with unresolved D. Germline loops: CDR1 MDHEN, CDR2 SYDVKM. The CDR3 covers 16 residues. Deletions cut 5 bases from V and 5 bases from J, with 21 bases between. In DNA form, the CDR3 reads TGTGCCAGCAGTCTCACCATAGTTGGGCGGAGGACTGAAGCTTTCTTT. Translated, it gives CASSLTIVGRRTEAFF.

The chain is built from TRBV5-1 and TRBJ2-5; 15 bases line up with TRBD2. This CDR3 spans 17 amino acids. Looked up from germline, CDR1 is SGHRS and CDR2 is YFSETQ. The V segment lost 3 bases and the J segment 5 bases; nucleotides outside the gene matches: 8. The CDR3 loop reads CASSSGLAGGSGETQYF. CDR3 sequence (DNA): TGCGCCAGCAGCTCAGGACTAGCGGGAGGGTCCGGGGAGACCCAGTACTTC. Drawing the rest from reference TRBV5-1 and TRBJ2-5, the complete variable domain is KAGVTQTPRYLIKTRGQQVTLSCSPISGHRSVSWYQQTPGQGLQFLFEYFSETQRNKGNFPGRFSGRQFSNSRSEMNVSTLELGDSALYLCASSSGLAGGSGETQYFGPGTRLLVL.

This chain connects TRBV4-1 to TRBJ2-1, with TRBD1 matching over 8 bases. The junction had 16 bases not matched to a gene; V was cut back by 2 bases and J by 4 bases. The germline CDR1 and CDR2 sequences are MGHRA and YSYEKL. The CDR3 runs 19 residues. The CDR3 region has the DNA TGCGCCAGCAGCCAATCTGGCAGGGGGCGATCGTCGGGATACAATGAGCAGTTCTTC. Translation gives CASSQSGRGRSSGYNEQFF.

The CDR3 is CASSYEGMEQFF. CDR3 sequence (DNA): TGTGCCAGCAGCTACGAGGGAATGGAGCAGTTCTTC. This chain connects TRBV7-9 to TRBJ2-1; a possible D gene is TRBD2 (5 bases). Germline V gene lookup returns CDR1 SEHNR and CDR2 FQNEAQ (reference sequence). V was clipped by 4 bases and J by 10 bases, with 11 bases between them. The CDR3 covers 12 residues.

The CDR3: CASSVGREGIRYGYTF. The CDR3 nucleotides are TGTGCCAGCAGCGTTGGCAGGGAGGGGATCCGCTATGGCTACACCTTC. The chain uses TRBV9 and TRBJ1-2; a weak D match, TRBD1 (5 bases). The CDR3 sequence is 16 residues long. Trimming removed 2 bases from V and 4 bases from J, with 18 bases in between. Germline CDR1 and CDR2: SGDLS and YYNGEE. Full variable domain (missing parts from reference TRBV9 and TRBJ1-2): DSGVTQTPKHLITATGQRVTLRCSPRSGDLSVYWYQQSLDQGLQFLIQYYNGEERAKGNILERFSAQQFPDLHSELNLSSLELGDSALYFCASSVGREGIRYGYTFGSGTRLTVV.

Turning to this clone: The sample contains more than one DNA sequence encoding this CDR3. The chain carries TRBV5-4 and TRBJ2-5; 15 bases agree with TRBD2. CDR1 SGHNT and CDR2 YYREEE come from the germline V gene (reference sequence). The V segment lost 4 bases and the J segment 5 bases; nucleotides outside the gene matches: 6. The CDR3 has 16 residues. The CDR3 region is CASSRVGLAGGETQYF. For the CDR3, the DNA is TGTGCCAGCAGCCGAGTGGGACTAGCGGGAGGTGAGACCCAGTACTTC. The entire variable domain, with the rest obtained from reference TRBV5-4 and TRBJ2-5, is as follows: ETGVTQSPTHLIKTRGQQVTLRCSSQSGHNTVSWYQQALGQGPQFIFQYYREEENGRGNFPPRFSGLQFPNYSSELNVNALELDDSALYLCASSRVGLAGGETQYFGPGTRLLVL.

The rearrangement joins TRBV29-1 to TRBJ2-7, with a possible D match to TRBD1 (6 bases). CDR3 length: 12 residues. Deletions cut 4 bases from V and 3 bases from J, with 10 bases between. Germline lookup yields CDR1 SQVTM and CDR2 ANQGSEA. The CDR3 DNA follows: TGCAGCGTTGCTGACAGGTTCTACGAGCAGTACTTC. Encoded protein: CSVADRFYEQYF.

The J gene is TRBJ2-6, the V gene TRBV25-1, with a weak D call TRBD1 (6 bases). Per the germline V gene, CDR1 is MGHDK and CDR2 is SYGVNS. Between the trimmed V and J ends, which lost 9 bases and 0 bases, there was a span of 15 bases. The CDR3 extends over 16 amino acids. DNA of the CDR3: TGTGCCAGGAGAGACAGGTTCGACTCTGGGGCCAACGTCCTGACTTTC. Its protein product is CARRDRFDSGANVLTF.

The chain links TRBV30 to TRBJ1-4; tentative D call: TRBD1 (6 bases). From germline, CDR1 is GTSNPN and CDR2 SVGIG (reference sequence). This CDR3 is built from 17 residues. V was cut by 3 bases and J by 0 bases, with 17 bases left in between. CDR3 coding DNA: TGTGCCTGGAGCAAACAGGGTTCGGACCCAACTAATGAAAAACTGTTTTTT. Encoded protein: CAWSKQGSDPTNEKLFF.

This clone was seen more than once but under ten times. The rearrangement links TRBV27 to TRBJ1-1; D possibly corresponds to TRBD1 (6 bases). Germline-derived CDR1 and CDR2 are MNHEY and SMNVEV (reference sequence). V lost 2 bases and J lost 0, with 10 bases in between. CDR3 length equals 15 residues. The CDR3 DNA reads TGTGCCAGCAGTTTAGGACAGAAAATGAACACTGAAGCTTTCTTT. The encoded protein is CASSLGQKMNTEAFF.

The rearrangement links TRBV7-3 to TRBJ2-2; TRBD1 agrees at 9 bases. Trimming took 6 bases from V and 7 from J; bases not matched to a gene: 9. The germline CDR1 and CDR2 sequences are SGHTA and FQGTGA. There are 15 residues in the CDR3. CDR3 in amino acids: CASRPTGGGDGELFF. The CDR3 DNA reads TGTGCCAGCAGACCGACAGGGGGAGGTGACGGGGAGCTGTTTTTT.

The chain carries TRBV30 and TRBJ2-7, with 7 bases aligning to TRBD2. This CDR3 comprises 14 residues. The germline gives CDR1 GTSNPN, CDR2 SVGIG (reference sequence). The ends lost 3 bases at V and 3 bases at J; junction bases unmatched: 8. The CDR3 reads CAWRRLAIGYEQYF. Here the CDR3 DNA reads TGTGCCTGGAGGAGACTAGCAATTGGCTACGAGCAGTACTTC.

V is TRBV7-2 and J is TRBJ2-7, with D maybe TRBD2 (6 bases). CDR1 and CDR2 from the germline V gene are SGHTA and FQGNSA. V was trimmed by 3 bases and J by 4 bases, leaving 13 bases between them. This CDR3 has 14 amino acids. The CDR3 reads CASSFEGGPYEQYF. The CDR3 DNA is TGTGCCAGCAGCTTCGAGGGAGGCCCTTACGAGCAGTACTTC.

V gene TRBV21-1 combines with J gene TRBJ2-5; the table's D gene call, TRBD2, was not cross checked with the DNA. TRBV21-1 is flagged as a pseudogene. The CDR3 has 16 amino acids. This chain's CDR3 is CASSARLAGEGETQYF. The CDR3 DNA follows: TGTGCCAGCAGCGCACGACTAGCGGGAGAGGGGGAGACCCAGTACTTC.

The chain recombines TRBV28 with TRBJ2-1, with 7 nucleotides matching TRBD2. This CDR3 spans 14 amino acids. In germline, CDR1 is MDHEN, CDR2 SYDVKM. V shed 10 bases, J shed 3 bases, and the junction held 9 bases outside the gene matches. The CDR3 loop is CATKREGNYNEQFF. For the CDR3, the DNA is TGTGCCACAAAGAGGGAGGGTAACTACAATGAGCAGTTCTTC. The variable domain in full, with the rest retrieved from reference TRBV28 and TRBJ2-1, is DVKVTQSSRYLVKRTGEKVFLECVQDMDHENMFWYRQDPGLGLRLIYFSYDVKMKEKGDIPEGYSVSREKKERFSLILESASTNQTSMYLCATKREGNYNEQFFGPGTRLTVL.

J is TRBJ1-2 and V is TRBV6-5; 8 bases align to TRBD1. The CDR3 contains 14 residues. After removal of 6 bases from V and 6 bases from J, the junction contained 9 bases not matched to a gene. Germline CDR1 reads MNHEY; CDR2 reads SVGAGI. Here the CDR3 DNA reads TGTGCCAGCAGCCGGGACAGGCCTCCGGATGGCTACACCTTC. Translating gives CASSRDRPPDGYTF.

The CDR3 protein is CASSQLGGSGANVLTF. CDR3 bases: TGCGCCAGCAGCCAACTTGGGGGGTCTGGGGCCAACGTCCTGACTTTC. The V call is TRBV4-1, the J call TRBJ2-6, with D perhaps TRBD2 (6 bases). CDR1 and CDR2 from the germline V gene are MGHRA and YSYEKL. The CDR3 consists of 16 residues. Between the trimmed V and J ends, which lost 2 bases and 1 base, there was a span of 9 bases.

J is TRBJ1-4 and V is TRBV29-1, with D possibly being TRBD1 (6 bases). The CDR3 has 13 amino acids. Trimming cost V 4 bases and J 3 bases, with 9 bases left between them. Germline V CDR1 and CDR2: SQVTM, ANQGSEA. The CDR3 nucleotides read TGCAGCGTTGTTTGGACAGCTAATGAAAAACTGTTTTTT. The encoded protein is CSVVWTANEKLFF.

The CDR3 nucleotides read TGTGCCAGCAGGCGGACTAGCGGGAGGACCGGGGAGCTGTTTTTT. This translates into CASRRTSGRTGELFF. The chain combines TRBV7-9 with TRBJ2-2; 14 bases agree with TRBD2. Germline loops: CDR1 SEHNR, CDR2 FQNEAQ (reference sequence). V shed 6 bases and J 5 bases; nucleotides not matched to a gene: 2. The CDR3 sequence is 15 residues long. The full variable domain, in which reference TRBV7-9 and TRBJ2-2 provide the parts outside the CDR3, is DTGVSQNPRHKITKRGQNVTFRCDPISEHNRLYWYRQTLGQGPEFLTYFQNEAQLEKSRLLSDRFSAERPKGSFSTLEIQRTEQGDSAMYLCASRRTSGRTGELFFGEGSRLTVL.